The 2 T cell receptor beta chains below come from one sample, sequenced in a study of blood T cell repertoires in COVID-19. Clones were sequenced by immunoSEQ multiplex PCR, and TCRdb holds only the in-frame ones, with some missing. The sample carries 250,000 to 350,000 clones, roughly 92% recorded once. The sample comprised peripheral blood. The receptors come from a woman aged 25 to 39 with COVID-19, enrolled during active disease.

The rearrangement links TRBV15 to TRBJ2-2; 8 bases are shared with TRBD2. V gave up 1 base and J gave up 4 bases; unmatched junction bases: 5. The CDR3 has 16 amino acids. The germline V gene encodes CDR1 LNHNV and CDR2 YYDKDF (reference sequence). CDR3 DNA: TGTGCCACCAGCAGAGTCGGGACTAGGGCCACCGGGGAGCTGTTTTTT. Translation: CATSRVGTRATGELFF.

This chain links TRBV18 with TRBJ1-1; TRBD1 is a possible D gene (6 bases). The V and J ends lost 3 bases and 1 base respectively, with 12 bases between them. CDR3 size: 15 residues. Germline loops: CDR1 KGHSH, CDR2 LQKENI. CDR3 residues: CASSPTGRPNTEAFF. The CDR3 region has the DNA TGTGCCAGCTCACCGACAGGTAGGCCGAACACTGAAGCTTTCTTT. The complete variable domain, with remaining parts taken from reference TRBV18 and TRBJ1-1, reads NAGVMQNPRHLVRRRGQEARLRCSPMKGHSHVYWYRQLPEEGLKFMVYLQKENIIDESGMPKERFSAEFPKEGPSILRIQQVVRGDSAAYFCASSPTGRPNTEAFFGQGTRLTVV.